A single count supports the clone carrying this T cell receptor (beta chain). Its antigen is undetermined. The source of the sample is a study of cytomegalovirus exposure and HLA in healthy donors. Deletions cut 7 bases from V and 1 base from J, with 10 bases between. Germline-derived CDR1 and CDR2 are LNHDA and SQIVND (reference sequence). The CDR3 extends over 13 amino acids. The PCR used 60 Vbeta and 13 Jbeta primers. The protocol was immunoSEQ multiplex PCR, while the TCRdb copy is restricted to in-frame clones and leaves out a portion. The sample carries 130,000 to 150,000 clones, approximately 80% recorded once. Overall study findings and caveats: TCR beta V- and J-gene trimming, according to a later analysis, was linked to a missense DCLRE1C variant. Cytomegalovirus association was listed for roughly 160 TCR beta chains.

The receptor was isolated from a female donor in good health and CMV-seronegative. Sample: PBMCs. The genes are TRBV19 and TRBJ1-1, with D hard to call. CDR3 amino acids: CASTFDKNTEAFF. In nucleotides, the CDR3 is TGTGCCAGTACCTTCGACAAGAACACTGAAGCTTTCTTT.